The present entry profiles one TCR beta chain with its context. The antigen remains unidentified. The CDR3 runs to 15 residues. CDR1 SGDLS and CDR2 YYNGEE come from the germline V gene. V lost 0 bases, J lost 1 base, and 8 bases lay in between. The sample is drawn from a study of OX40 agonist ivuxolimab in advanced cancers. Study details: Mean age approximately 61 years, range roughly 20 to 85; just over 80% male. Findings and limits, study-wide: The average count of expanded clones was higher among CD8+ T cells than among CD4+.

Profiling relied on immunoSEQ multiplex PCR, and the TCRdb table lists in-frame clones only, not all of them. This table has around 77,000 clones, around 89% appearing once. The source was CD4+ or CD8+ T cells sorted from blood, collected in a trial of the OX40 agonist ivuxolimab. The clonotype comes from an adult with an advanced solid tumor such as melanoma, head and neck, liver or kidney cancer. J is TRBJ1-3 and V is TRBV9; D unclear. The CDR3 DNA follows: TGTGCCAGCAGCGTAGACGGCGCGTCTGGAAACACCATATATTTT. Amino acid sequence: CASSVDGASGNTIYF.